This T cell receptor beta chain was sequenced in a study of T-cell reconstitution after alpha-beta-depleted transplantation in children. Regarding the study as a whole: The authors attributed T-cell counts and diversity one year after transplant mostly to newly produced T cells. Reportedly, only several hundred clones from non-depleted graft cells drove alpha-beta T-cell counts at about two months. Certain patients had high TCRbeta diversity at day 60, and it came from recipient T cells and thymic progenitors that survived.

This sample's TCRbeta library carried unique molecular identifier barcodes. TCRdb ran MiXCR on the PCR reads and lists one entry per CDR3 protein. The table records fewer than 350,000 distinct CDR3 sequences, about 9.9% of them present only once. The CDR3 consists of 14 residues. Germline V gives CDR1 DFQATT, CDR2 SNEGSKA (reference sequence). Trimming cost V 6 bases and J 2 bases; bases outside gene matches: 6. This clonotype was seen repeatedly, ten times or more. Its matching antigen is unknown. Sequencing was performed on peripheral blood, taken 180 days after TCRalphabeta/CD19-depleted stem cell transplant. The TCR originated in a male patient between 2 and 10 years old who had a stem cell transplant for chronic granulomatous disease, so the T cells may come from the graft donor. The chain joins TRBV20-1 to TRBJ2-3, with TRBD1 matching over 9 bases. CDR3 nucleotides: TGCAGTGCCACGGACAGGGGATACACAGATACGCAGTATTTT. It encodes CSATDRGYTDTQYF.